The 30 T cell receptor beta chains below come from one sample, sequenced in a study of blood T cell repertoires in COVID-19. Data came from immunoSEQ multiplex PCR; TCRdb stores just in-frame clones and leaves some out. The table lists fewer than 200,000 clones, roughly 85% of them singletons. The sequenced sample consisted of PBMCs or T cells enriched from blood (not recorded which). The receptors were gathered from a woman between 65 and 79 years old in a cohort exposed to, infected with or recovered from COVID-19 (not recorded which).

The rearrangement uses TRBV9 and TRBJ2-5, with 8 bases lining up with TRBD1. The V segment lost 5 bases and the J segment 4 bases; nucleotides outside the gene matches: 7. This CDR3 is built from 14 residues. Germline CDR1 SGDLS, CDR2 YYNGEE. The CDR3 DNA reads TGTGCCAGCAGTGAGGGGCAGGGGGCAGAGACCCAGTACTTC. Amino acid sequence: CASSEGQGAETQYF.

This chain joins TRBV9 and TRBJ2-1, with TRBD2 matching over 13 bases. The length of the CDR3 is 15 residues. Looked up from germline, CDR1 is SGDLS and CDR2 is YYNGEE. J lost 9 bases, V lost 4 bases, and 7 bases had no gene match. The CDR3 spells CASSRLAGGSGEQFF. CDR3 coding DNA: TGTGCCAGCAGCCGACTAGCGGGAGGTTCAGGTGAGCAGTTCTTC.

This sequence joins TRBV3-1 (or the pseudogene TRBV3-2) and TRBJ2-1, with TRBD2 matching over 14 bases. With V trimmed by 5 bases and J by 10 bases, 7 bases remained unmatched. CDR1 is LGHDT and CDR2 is YNNKEL in the germline V gene (reference sequence). The length of the CDR3 is 15 residues. CDR3 in amino acids: CASSGGTSGGMEQFF. Written as DNA, the CDR3 is TGTGCCAGCAGCGGTGGGACTAGCGGGGGAATGGAGCAGTTCTTC.

This rearrangement joins TRBV20-1 to TRBJ1-5, with unresolved D. Trimming cost V 3 bases and J 0 bases, with 9 bases left between them. The CDR3 extends over 14 amino acids. CDR1 is DFQATT, CDR2 SNEGSKA, per germline (reference sequence). The DNA for the CDR3 is TGCAGTGCTAGTCCTGCGAATAGCAATCAGCCCCAGCATTTT. It translates to CSASPANSNQPQHF.

The rearrangement joins TRBV11-1 to TRBJ2-7, with 12 bases fitting TRBD2. Germline assignment: CDR1 SGHAT and CDR2 FQDESV (reference sequence). The trim removed 4 bases at V and 6 bases at J, leaving 4 bases unmatched. The CDR3 spans 14 residues. The CDR3 reads CASSYLAGGVEQYF. The DNA of the CDR3 is TGTGCCAGCAGCTATCTAGCGGGAGGGGTCGAGCAGTACTTC.

The V gene is TRBV6-2 or TRBV6-3, the J gene TRBJ2-7; 9 bases map to TRBD1. J was trimmed by 0 bases and V by 2 bases; bases with no gene match: 2. CDR3 size: 15 residues. The germline V gene encodes CDR1 MNHEY and CDR2 SVGEGT. This CDR3 reads CASSYTGGASYEQYF. The CDR3 DNA reads TGTGCCAGCAGTTACACAGGGGGCGCCTCCTACGAGCAGTACTTC.

The chain combines TRBV28 with TRBJ2-7, with 7 bases fitting TRBD1. This CDR3 is built from 14 residues. Germline CDR1 MDHEN, CDR2 SYDVKM. With V trimmed by 4 bases and J by 3 bases, 6 bases remained unmatched. CDR3 sequence: CASSSRQGDYEQYF. CDR3 coding DNA: TGTGCCAGCAGTTCCCGACAGGGAGACTACGAGCAGTACTTC.

The J gene is TRBJ2-1, the V gene TRBV19, with TRBD2 matching 7 bases. Trimming at V came to 9 bases and at J to 8 bases, leaving 10 bases not matched to a gene. Germline V CDR1 and CDR2: LNHDA, SQIVND (reference sequence). CDR3 length equals 13 residues. The CDR3, as DNA: TGTGCCAGCCGCGGGAGAGTTTTCGATGAGCAGTTCTTC. Protein: CASRGRVFDEQFF.

This chain links TRBV3-1 (or the pseudogene TRBV3-2) with TRBJ1-6; D perhaps matches TRBD1 (5 bases). The CDR3 sequence is 15 residues long. The germline CDR1 and CDR2 sequences are LGHDT and YNNKEL (reference sequence). V was trimmed by 0 bases and J by 10 bases, leaving 13 bases between them. The CDR3 reads CASSQDLGHGSPLHF. In nucleotides, the CDR3 is TGTGCCAGCAGCCAAGATTTGGGGCACGGCTCACCCCTCCACTTT.

This chain joins TRBV27 and TRBJ2-1; TRBD2 aligns across 12 bases. This CDR3 has 17 residues. Germline assignment: CDR1 MNHEY and CDR2 SMNVEV (reference sequence). V shed 2 bases, J shed 2 bases, and the junction held 4 bases outside the gene matches. CDR3 nucleotides: TGTGCCAGCAGTTTAAAACTAGCGGGAGGCACCTACAATGAGCAGTTCTTC. This gives the protein CASSLKLAGGTYNEQFF.

The chain joins TRBV27 to TRBJ2-7, with D unresolved. The germline V gene has CDR1 MNHEY and CDR2 SMNVEV (reference sequence). Trimming removed 2 bases at V and 1 base at J, with 6 bases between. CDR3 size: 13 residues. The CDR3 is CASSLTQSYEQYF. Here the CDR3 DNA reads TGTGCCAGCAGTTTAACCCAGTCCTACGAGCAGTACTTC.

This rearrangement joins TRBV7-9 to TRBJ1-5; D is possibly TRBD1 (6 bases). Between the trimmed V and J ends, which lost 3 bases and 6 bases, there was a span of 12 bases. The CDR3 length is 14 residues. Germline loops: CDR1 SEHNR, CDR2 FQNEAQ (reference sequence). The DNA for the CDR3 is TGTGCCAGCAGCTTGTCGGGGGGCACTCAGCCCCAGCATTTT. Amino acids: CASSLSGGTQPQHF.

The chain couples TRBV7-2 to TRBJ2-5, with 12 bases lining up with TRBD1. Trimming cost V 4 bases and J 5 bases; bases outside gene matches: 8. The CDR3 consists of 16 residues. CDR1 SGHTA and CDR2 FQGNSA come from the germline V gene. CDR3 sequence reads: CASSSNRDRGRETQYF. CDR3 bases: TGTGCCAGCAGCTCAAACCGGGACAGGGGGCGTGAGACCCAGTACTTC. The full variable domain, with the rest looked up from reference TRBV7-2 and TRBJ2-5, is GAGVSQSPSNKVTEKGKDVELRCDPISGHTALYWYRQSLGQGLEFLIYFQGNSAPDKSGLPSDRFSAERTGGSVSTLTIQRTQQEDSAVYLCASSSNRDRGRETQYFGPGTRLLVL.

This clone occurred many times. The chain combines TRBV5-5 with TRBJ2-7; D possibly corresponds to TRBD1 (6 bases). Trimming shortened V by 0 bases and J by 2 bases, and 9 bases separated the two germline ends. From germline, CDR1 is SGHKS and CDR2 YYEKEE (reference sequence). CDR3 length: 14 residues. CDR3 in DNA: TGTGCCAGCAGCTTGGTGGGGGCCCCCTACGAGCAGTACTTC. Its translation: CASSLVGAPYEQYF. Based on the CDR3 plus reference TRBV5-5 and TRBJ2-7, the full variable domain is DAGVTQSPTHLIKTRGQQVTLRCSPISGHKSVSWYQQVLGQGPQFIFQYYEKEERGRGNFPDRFSARQFPNYSSELNVNALLLGDSALYLCASSLVGAPYEQYFGPGTRLTVT.

This clone turned up a few times. This rearrangement joins TRBV13 to TRBJ2-7; 9 bases agree with TRBD2. Looked up from germline, CDR1 is PRHDT and CDR2 is FYEKMQ (reference sequence). This CDR3 contains 15 residues. Trimming took 3 bases from V and 4 from J; bases not matched to a gene: 7. The CDR3 DNA follows: TGTGCCAGCAGCTTCCAGGCGGGAGGGCCTTACGAGCAGTACTTC. The encoded protein is CASSFQAGGPYEQYF.

This clone was counted between two and nine times. Within the sample, other DNA sequences also encode this same CDR3. The chain carries TRBV12-5 and TRBJ2-1; D is unresolved. CDR1 and CDR2 (germline): LGHNT, FRNRAP. CDR3 length: 14 residues. Trimming shortened V by 3 bases and J by 0 bases, and 6 bases separated the two germline ends. Here the CDR3 DNA reads TGTGCTAGTGGTTTTGGTAGCTCCTACAATGAGCAGTTCTTC. The encoded protein is CASGFGSSYNEQFF.

The chain couples TRBV6-2 or TRBV6-3 to TRBJ2-7; D is undetermined. Germline values: CDR1 MNHEY, CDR2 SVGEGT. V was cut by 2 bases and J by 2 bases, with 13 bases left in between. This CDR3 region has 15 residues. The CDR3 DNA sequence: TGTGCCAGCAGTTACGGCGCGGCCTCTACCTACGAGCAGTACTTC. Translation: CASSYGAASTYEQYF.

The rearrangement joins TRBV27 to TRBJ1-2; unclear D gene. The germline V gene has CDR1 MNHEY and CDR2 SMNVEV (reference sequence). V lost 2 bases and J 4 bases, leaving 20 bases between the germline ends. CDR3 size: 17 residues. CDR3 sequence: CASSLKTGHPEGYGYTF. The CDR3 nucleotides are TGTGCCAGCAGTTTAAAGACTGGGCACCCCGAGGGCTATGGCTACACCTTC.

This clone was seen once. The chain joins TRBV27 to TRBJ2-2; tentative D call: TRBD1 (6 bases). The V end lost 6 bases, the J end lost 5 bases, and 10 bases lay between the germline ends. The length of the CDR3 is 13 residues. Per the germline V gene, CDR1 is MNHEY and CDR2 is SMNVEV (reference sequence). In nucleotides, the CDR3 is TGTGCCAGCAGACCTACAGGGACCGGGGAGCTGTTTTTT. Translation gives CASRPTGTGELFF.

The J gene is TRBJ1-2, the V gene TRBV9; 8 nucleotides match TRBD1. Germline V gene sequence: CDR1 SGDLS, CDR2 YYNGEE. The CDR3 is 14 residues long. J lost 4 bases, V lost 4 bases, and 6 bases had no gene match. The CDR3 DNA is TGTGCCAGCAGCCAGGACAGGGCGTCCTATGGCTACACCTTC. Encoded protein: CASSQDRASYGYTF.

The genes are TRBV28 and TRBJ1-5; 7 bases are shared with TRBD1. With 3 bases clipped from V and 1 base from J, the junction kept 6 bases outside the gene matches. Germline CDR1 and CDR2: MDHEN and SYDVKM. The CDR3 totals 16 residues. CDR3 bases: TGTGCCAGCAGTTTTGTAGAGGGGGCGAGCAATCAGCCCCAGCATTTT. This sequence encodes CASSFVEGASNQPQHF.

V is TRBV5-6 and J is TRBJ1-4; a weak D match, TRBD1 (5 bases). From germline, CDR1 is SGHDT and CDR2 YYEEEE. V lost 5 bases, J lost 7 bases, and 21 bases lay in between. The CDR3 has 16 amino acids. The DNA for the CDR3 is TGTGCCAGCAGTTACTTCTCCGGGACTGATCCTGAAAAACTGTTTTTT. This codes for CASSYFSGTDPEKLFF.

V usage is TRBV28 and J usage is TRBJ1-3, with 8 bases identical to TRBD1. J gave up 4 bases and V 9 bases, and 5 bases lay outside the gene matches. CDR1 and CDR2 from the germline V gene are MDHEN and SYDVKM. The CDR3 runs to 13 residues. CDR3 residues: CASDRGMGNTIYF. The CDR3 nucleotides read TGTGCCAGTGACAGGGGAATGGGAAACACCATATATTTT.

This clone was seen more than once but under ten times. J is TRBJ2-3 and V is TRBV11-2; no definite D call. This CDR3 spans 14 amino acids. V shed 1 base and J shed 0 bases, with 5 bases lying between them. The germline gives CDR1 SGHAT, CDR2 FQNNGV. CDR3: CASSLGVSTDTQYF. CDR3 bases: TGTGCCAGCAGCTTAGGCGTTAGCACAGATACGCAGTATTTT.

This sequence joins TRBV11-3 and TRBJ2-1; TRBD2 is a possible D gene (6 bases). V was cut by 4 bases and J by 3 bases, with 10 bases left in between. This CDR3 spans 14 amino acids. The germline V gene encodes CDR1 SGHNT and CDR2 YENEEA. The CDR3 region has the DNA TGTGCCAGCAGCTCCTCCGGGGGCTACAATGAGCAGTTCTTC. The encoded protein is CASSSSGGYNEQFF. The variable domain in full, completed from reference TRBV11-3 and TRBJ2-1, reads EAGVVQSPRYKIIEKKQPVAFWCNPISGHNTLYWYLQNLGQGPELLIRYENEEAVDDSQLPKDRFSAERLKGVDSTLKIQPAELGDSAVYLCASSSSGGYNEQFFGPGTRLTVL.

This chain joins TRBV18 and TRBJ2-2, with 7 bases identical to TRBD1. In germline, CDR1 is KGHSH, CDR2 LQKENI. Trimming took 6 bases from V and 6 from J; bases not matched to a gene: 4. CDR3 size: 13 residues. The CDR3 sequence: CASSSTGAGELFF. Written as DNA, the CDR3 is TGTGCCAGCTCGTCCACAGGGGCCGGGGAGCTGTTTTTT. The full variable domain, completed using reference TRBV18 and TRBJ2-2, is NAGVMQNPRHLVRRRGQEARLRCSPMKGHSHVYWYRQLPEEGLKFMVYLQKENIIDESGMPKERFSAEFPKEGPSILRIQQVVRGDSAAYFCASSSTGAGELFFGEGSRLTVL.

The rearrangement joins TRBV7-9 to TRBJ2-1, with a possible D match to TRBD2 (5 bases). Germline lookup yields CDR1 SEHNR and CDR2 FQNEAQ (reference sequence). This CDR3 has 14 amino acids. V was trimmed by 3 bases and J by 7 bases, leaving 13 bases between them. The CDR3 DNA reads TGTGCCAGCAGCTTGGATGGGAGTCATAATGAGCAGTTCTTC. Translation: CASSLDGSHNEQFF.

The gene calls are TRBV5-1 and TRBJ2-2, with a possible D match to TRBD2 (5 bases). Trimming cost V 1 base and J 7 bases, with 8 bases left between them. CDR3 length: 13 residues. Germline CDR1 SGHRS, CDR2 YFSETQ. CDR3 DNA: TGCGCCAGCAGCTTGACGGGAATCGGGGAGCTGTTTTTT. Translating it yields CASSLTGIGELFF.

The rearrangement links TRBV5-1 to TRBJ2-3; 7 bases align to TRBD1. CDR3 length: 17 amino acids. Germline lookup yields CDR1 SGHRS and CDR2 YFSETQ. V lost 0 bases and J lost 1; bases outside the gene matches: 8. CDR3 DNA: TGCGCCAGCAGCTTGGTCCCGACAGGGAGCGGCACAGATACGCAGTATTTT. Translating it yields CASSLVPTGSGTDTQYF.

This rearrangement joins TRBV19 to TRBJ2-5, with TRBD1 identical over 9 bases. The CDR3 sequence is 17 residues long. V was pared by 2 bases and J by 1 base, with 8 bases of the junction left unmatched. The germline V gene encodes CDR1 LNHDA and CDR2 SQIVND (reference sequence). CDR3: CASSISGTGSVQETQYF. DNA for the CDR3: TGTGCCAGTAGTATAAGCGGGACAGGGTCTGTCCAAGAGACCCAGTACTTC.